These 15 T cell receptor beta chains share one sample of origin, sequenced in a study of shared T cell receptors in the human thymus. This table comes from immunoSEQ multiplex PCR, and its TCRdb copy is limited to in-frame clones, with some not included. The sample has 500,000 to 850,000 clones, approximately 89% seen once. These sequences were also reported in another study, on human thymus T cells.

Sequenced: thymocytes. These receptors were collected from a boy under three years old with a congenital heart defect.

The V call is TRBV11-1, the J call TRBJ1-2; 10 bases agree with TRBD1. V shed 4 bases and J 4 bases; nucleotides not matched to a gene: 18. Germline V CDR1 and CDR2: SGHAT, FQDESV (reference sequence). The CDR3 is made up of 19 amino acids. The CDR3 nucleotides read TGTGCCAGCAGCTCTAAGCTTCCGGGACAGGGGTATTTCATCTATGGCTACACCTTC. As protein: CASSSKLPGQGYFIYGYTF.

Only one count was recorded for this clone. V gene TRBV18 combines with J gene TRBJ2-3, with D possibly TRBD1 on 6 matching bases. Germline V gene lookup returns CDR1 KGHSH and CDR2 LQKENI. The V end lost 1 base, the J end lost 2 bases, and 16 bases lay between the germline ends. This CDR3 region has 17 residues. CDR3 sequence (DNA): TGTGCCAGCTCACCACGTACCGAGGGGGTGCCCACAGATACGCAGTATTTT. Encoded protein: CASSPRTEGVPTDTQYF.

In DNA, the CDR3 is TGTGCCATCAGCGAGGGACAGGGGGGGAATCAGCCCCAGCATTTT. Protein: CAISEGQGGNQPQHF. The chain uses TRBV10-3 and TRBJ1-5, with 11 bases identical to TRBD1. This CDR3 region has 15 residues. Germline CDR1 and CDR2: ENHRY and SYGVKD. Germline trimming cut 6 bases from V and 4 bases from J; bases unmatched to any gene: 5.

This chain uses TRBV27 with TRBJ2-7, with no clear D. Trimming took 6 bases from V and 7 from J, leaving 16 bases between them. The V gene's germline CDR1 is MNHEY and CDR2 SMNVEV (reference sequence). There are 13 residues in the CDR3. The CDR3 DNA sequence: TGTGCCAGCAGATTTCAGGATGCCTGGGAGCAGTACTTC. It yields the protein CASRFQDAWEQYF.

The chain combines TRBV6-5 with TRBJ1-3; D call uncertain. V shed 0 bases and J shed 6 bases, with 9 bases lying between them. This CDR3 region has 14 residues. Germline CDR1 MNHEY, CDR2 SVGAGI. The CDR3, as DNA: TGTGCCAGCAGTTACTCGAAATGGCTAAACACCATATATTTT. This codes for CASSYSKWLNTIYF.

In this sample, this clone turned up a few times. CDR3 sequence reads: CASSLGGRTQPYEQYF. CDR3 in DNA: TGTGCCAGCAGCTTAGGGGGCCGGACCCAACCCTACGAGCAGTACTTC. The chain links TRBV7-2 to TRBJ2-7; a possible D gene is TRBD1 (5 bases). The germline gives CDR1 SGHTA, CDR2 FQGNSA. Trimming pared 1 base from V and 2 bases from J, leaving 15 bases between. The length of the CDR3 is 16 residues. The full variable domain, completed using reference TRBV7-2 and TRBJ2-7, is GAGVSQSPSNKVTEKGKDVELRCDPISGHTALYWYRQSLGQGLEFLIYFQGNSAPDKSGLPSDRFSAERTGGSVSTLTIQRTQQEDSAVYLCASSLGGRTQPYEQYFGPGTRLTVT.

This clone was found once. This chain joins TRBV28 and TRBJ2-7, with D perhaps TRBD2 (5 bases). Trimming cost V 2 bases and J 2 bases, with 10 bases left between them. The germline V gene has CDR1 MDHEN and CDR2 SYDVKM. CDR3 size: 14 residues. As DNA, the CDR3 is TGTGCCAGCAGTTTAAGGCTAGCTGCCTACGAGCAGTACTTC. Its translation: CASSLRLAAYEQYF.

The CDR3 sequence: CASGLDYNEQFF. Written as DNA, the CDR3 is TGCGCCAGCGGACTCGATTACAATGAGCAGTTCTTC. The chain carries TRBV5-1 and TRBJ2-1, with D possibly TRBD2 on 5 matching bases. V dropped 7 bases and J dropped 4 bases, with 9 bases sitting between them. CDR1 SGHRS and CDR2 YFSETQ come from the germline V gene. CDR3 size: 12 residues.

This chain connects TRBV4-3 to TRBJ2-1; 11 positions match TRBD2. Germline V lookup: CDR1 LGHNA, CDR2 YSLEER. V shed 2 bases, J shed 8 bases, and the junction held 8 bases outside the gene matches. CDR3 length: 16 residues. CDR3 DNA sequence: TGCGCCAGCAGCCAAATAGCGGGAGGGCCGGCATATGAGCAGTTCTTC. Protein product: CASSQIAGGPAYEQFF.

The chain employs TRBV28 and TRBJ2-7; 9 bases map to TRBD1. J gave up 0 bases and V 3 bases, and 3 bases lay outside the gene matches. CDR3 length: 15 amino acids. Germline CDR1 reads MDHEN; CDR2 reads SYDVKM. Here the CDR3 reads CASSFRQGVSYEQYF. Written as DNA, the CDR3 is TGTGCCAGCAGTTTTAGACAGGGGGTCTCCTACGAGCAGTACTTC.

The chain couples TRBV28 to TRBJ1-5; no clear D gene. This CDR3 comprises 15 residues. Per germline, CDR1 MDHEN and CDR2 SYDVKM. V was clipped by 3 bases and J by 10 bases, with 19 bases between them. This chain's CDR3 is CASSFTAESTKPQHF. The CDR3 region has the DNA TGTGCCAGCAGTTTCACCGCGGAGTCCACAAAACCCCAGCATTTT.

The CDR3 reads CASSAQRWLAGDREQYF. The CDR3 nucleotides are TGTGCCAGCAGCGCCCAGAGGTGGCTAGCGGGAGATCGCGAGCAGTACTTC. V usage is TRBV7-8 and J usage is TRBJ2-7, with TRBD2 matching 10 bases. The V gene end was trimmed by 5 bases and the J gene end by 6 bases; junction bases not matched to a gene: 16. This CDR3 has 17 amino acids. Looked up from germline, CDR1 is SGHVS and CDR2 is FQNEAQ.

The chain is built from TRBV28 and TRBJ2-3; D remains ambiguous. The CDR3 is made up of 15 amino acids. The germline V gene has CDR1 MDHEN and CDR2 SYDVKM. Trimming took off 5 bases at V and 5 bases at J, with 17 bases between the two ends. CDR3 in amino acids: CASSPWASGLDTQYF. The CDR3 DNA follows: TGTGCCAGCAGTCCCTGGGCTTCTGGCCTAGATACGCAGTATTTT.

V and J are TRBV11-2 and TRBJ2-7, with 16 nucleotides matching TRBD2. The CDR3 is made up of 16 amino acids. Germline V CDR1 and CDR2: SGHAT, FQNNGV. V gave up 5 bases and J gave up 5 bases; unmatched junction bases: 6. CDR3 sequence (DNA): TGTGCCAGCAGCCCGGGACTAGCGGGAGGGCCAGACGAGCAGTACTTC. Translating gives CASSPGLAGGPDEQYF.

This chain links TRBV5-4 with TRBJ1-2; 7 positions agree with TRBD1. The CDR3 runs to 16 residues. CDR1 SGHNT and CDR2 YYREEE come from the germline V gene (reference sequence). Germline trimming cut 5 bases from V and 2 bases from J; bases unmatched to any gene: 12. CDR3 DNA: TGTGCCAGCAGTCCCCACCCTGACAGGGACAACTATGGCTACACCTTC. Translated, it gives CASSPHPDRDNYGYTF.